Reported below is one T cell receptor beta chain. The TCR beta profiling, which covered VDJ combination and CDR3 sequence, was carried out using genomic DNA as the template. MiXCR, run by TCRdb on the reads, gives a single entry per CDR3 protein. The sample has about 150,000 distinct CDR3 sequences; 45% to 50% are singletons. Germline CDR1 SGHTS, CDR2 YDEGEE. The CDR3 is made up of 13 amino acids. V dropped 2 bases and J dropped 5 bases, with 11 bases sitting between them. These data belong to a study of CD8+CD57+ T cells in acquired aplastic anemia. Across the study: Sorted CD4+ and CD8+ cells yielded DNA averaging around 3.2 ug.

The patients chosen for sequencing had shown expansion of CD8+CD57+ cells (detected by flow cytometry). Everyone among the patients had severe acquired aplastic anemia. The source material was sorted CD4+, CD8+, or CD8+CD57+ T cells (not recorded which) from PBMCs. The genes are TRBV5-8 and TRBJ2-7; no clear D gene. This sequence originates from a human donor with aplastic anemia. The CDR3 loop reads CASSLEVSHEQYF. The CDR3 DNA reads TGTGCCAGCAGCTTAGAGGTTTCGCACGAGCAGTACTTC.